The 8 T cell receptor beta chains listed next were all sequenced from one sample in a study of control samples from healthy donors and cancer patients (TCRdb year 2020). The receptor library was made with the immunoSEQ multiplex PCR assay. The table comes from immuneACCESS by way of TCRdb, which keeps in-frame sequences with V and J called. Part of the clones is missing from these tables; in studies checked, under half for an unresolved V gene and the rest for unknown reasons. For this sample there are 84,000 or so clones; 90% to 95% appear just once. The ten largest clones take up approximately 15% of the sample. Sequenced: blood. The receptors derive from a man aged 50 to 60 in good health.

This chain links TRBV7-8 with TRBJ1-5; D is uncertain. Germline CDR1 is SGHVS and CDR2 is FQNEAQ. The V end was cut by 2 bases, the J end by 0 bases, with 8 bases between. The CDR3 sequence is 15 residues long. CDR3 coding DNA: TGTGCCAGCAGCTTATCTGGGTTTAGCAATCAGCCCCAGCATTTT. Encoded protein: CASSLSGFSNQPQHF.

The chain couples TRBV11-2 to TRBJ2-1, with D maybe TRBD1 (5 bases). Germline V gene data show CDR1 as SGHAT and CDR2 as FQNNGV. With 6 bases removed from V and 10 bases from J, the gap between germline ends came to 13 bases. The CDR3 is 12 amino acids. The DNA of the CDR3 is TGTGCCAGCAGTCCGACAGCCCCCGAGCAGTTCTTC. As protein: CASSPTAPEQFF.

J is TRBJ2-5 and V is TRBV9, with D tentatively TRBD2 (6 bases). Looked up from germline, CDR1 is SGDLS and CDR2 is YYNGEE. The CDR3 is 14 residues long. The germline V and J ends were trimmed by 4 bases and 1 base, with 11 bases remaining between them. The CDR3 region is CASSLGGLQETQYF. CDR3 sequence (DNA): TGTGCCAGCAGCCTGGGGGGACTCCAAGAGACCCAGTACTTC.

The chain joins TRBV30 to TRBJ2-2, with 7 positions matching TRBD1. CDR3 length: 16 residues. Germline V CDR1 and CDR2: GTSNPN, SVGIG (reference sequence). With 7 bases clipped from V and 3 bases from J, the junction kept 14 bases outside the gene matches. CDR3 sequence reads: CAYGTAKLGDTGELFF. The DNA for the CDR3 is TGTGCCTATGGGACAGCAAAGTTAGGGGACACCGGGGAGCTGTTTTTT.

The chain recombines TRBV5-6 with TRBJ1-2, with no clear D. This CDR3 contains 13 residues. The germline V gene encodes CDR1 SGHDT and CDR2 YYEEEE. With 2 bases removed from V and 5 bases from J, the gap between germline ends came to 10 bases. DNA of the CDR3: TGTGCCAGCAGCTTAGGCGGAAAGTATGGCTACACCTTC. Protein product: CASSLGGKYGYTF.

The chain recombines TRBV5-4 with TRBJ1-1; 8 nucleotides match TRBD1. This CDR3 contains 14 residues. CDR1 SGHNT and CDR2 YYREEE come from the germline V gene (reference sequence). J lost 1 base, V lost 5 bases, and 4 bases had no gene match. Written as DNA, the CDR3 is TGTGCCAGCAGTTTACAGGGGGGGAACACTGAAGCTTTCTTT. Translating gives CASSLQGGNTEAFF.

The rearrangement links TRBV3-1 (or the pseudogene TRBV3-2) to TRBJ2-7, with D hard to call. CDR3 size: 13 residues. Germline CDR1 LGHDT, CDR2 YNNKEL (reference sequence). V dropped 1 base and J dropped 7 bases, with 11 bases sitting between them. In DNA, the CDR3 is TGTGCCAGCAGCCAAGGAGGCGTCGGTGAGCAGTACTTC. Translated, it gives CASSQGGVGEQYF.

The chain couples TRBV15 to TRBJ1-5; D may be TRBD1 (5 bases). The CDR3 has 17 amino acids. The germline CDR1 and CDR2 sequences are LNHNV and YYDKDF (reference sequence). V lost 2 bases and J 6 bases, leaving 20 bases between the germline ends. In DNA, the CDR3 is TGTGCCACCAGCAGACTGGGGCAAGGGGCCGAGGCTCAGCCCCAGCATTTT. Translation gives CATSRLGQGAEAQPQHF.